This T cell receptor (beta chain) appears in the sequencing data of a study of T cell responses to AZD1222 COVID-19 vaccine. Study findings and constraints: Reportedly, nearly half the spike-specific TCRs target unmutated variant regions.

Using immunoSEQ multiplex PCR, the repertoire was profiled, and TCRdb retains in-frame clones only, with some absent. This sample has about 110,000 clones, with more than 70% found just once. About this clone: Its antigen is unidentified.

The starting material was peripheral blood, obtained on day 0 of AZD1222 vaccination. This receptor was obtained from an adult in good health.

CDR3 bases: TGTGCCAGCAGCACCTCCACTGGGGCAGGGAGTTCACCCCTCCACTTT. This sequence encodes CASSTSTGAGSSPLHF. The chain combines TRBV7-2 with TRBJ1-6; TRBD1 might be the D (5 bases). The CDR3 has 16 amino acids. Trimming removed 5 bases at V and 9 bases at J, with 20 bases between. Germline loops: CDR1 SGHTA, CDR2 FQGNSA.